This T cell receptor beta chain stems from a study of T cells in localized non-small cell lung cancer. Study-level results: Turning up in adjacent lung were a median approximately 60 of the top 100 tumor clones. The greatest T cell clonality was found in uninvolved adjacent lung (higher than in tumor). The tumor had only one region sequenced, so heterogeneity remains possible.

This clone showed up just once. The antigen is undetermined. Profiled with immunoSEQ multiplex PCR; TCRdb holds only in-frame clones, not every one. The sample shows 40,000 or so clones, approximately 83% of them seen only once. Germline V gene data show CDR1 as SGHVS and CDR2 as FQNEAQ. With V trimmed by 5 bases and J by 9 bases, 10 bases remained unmatched. The CDR3 consists of 14 residues. The chain has TRBV7-8 and TRBJ2-1, with TRBD2 identical over 7 bases. The receptor's source is a man aged 35-69 years with stage I lung adenocarcinoma. The material was peripheral blood, obtained before any cancer treatment. In DNA, the CDR3 is TGTGCCAGCAGCATCTCACCGGGAGGCCTTGAGCAGTTCTTC. Translating gives CASSISPGGLEQFF.